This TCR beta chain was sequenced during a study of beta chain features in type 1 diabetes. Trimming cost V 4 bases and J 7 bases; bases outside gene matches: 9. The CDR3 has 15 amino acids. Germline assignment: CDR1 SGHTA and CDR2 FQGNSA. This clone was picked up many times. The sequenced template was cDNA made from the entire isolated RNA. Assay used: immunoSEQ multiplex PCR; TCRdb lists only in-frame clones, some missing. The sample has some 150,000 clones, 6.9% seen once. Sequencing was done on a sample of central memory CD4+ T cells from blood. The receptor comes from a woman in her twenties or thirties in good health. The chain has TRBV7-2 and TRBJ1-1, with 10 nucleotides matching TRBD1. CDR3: CASSYRQGATGEAFF. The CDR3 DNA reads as TGTGCCAGCAGCTACCGACAGGGGGCGACCGGTGAAGCTTTCTTT.